This T cell receptor beta chain was identified in a study of PD-1 blockade in classical Hodgkin lymphoma. Broader study findings: Healthy donors reportedly exceeded newly diagnosed patients in baseline TCR diversity.

This CDR3 region has 13 residues. Germline assignment: CDR1 MNHEY and CDR2 SVGAGI. The J segment lost 3 bases and the V segment lost 6 bases, leaving 4 bases of the junction unmatched. Comment on this clone: Antigen specificity is unknown.

The patients all showed relapse after autologous stem cell transplantation, while their brentuximab vedotin exposure varied. Repertoires were generated with immunoSEQ multiplex PCR, while TCRdb's copy carries only in-frame clones and drops some. The sample lists about 17,000 clones, approximately 72% occurring once. Sequences were derived from peripheral blood mononuclear cells (PBMCs), sampled at baseline. This receptor was obtained from a human donor with classical Hodgkin lymphoma. This chain links TRBV6-5 with TRBJ2-7; 8 bases are a match to TRBD1. CDR3 residues: CASSLTGVYEQYF. The CDR3 bases are TGTGCCAGCAGCCTGACAGGGGTCTACGAGCAGTACTTC.